The rows below give T cell receptor beta chains drawn from one sample of a study of read filtering for tumor transcriptome and immune sequencing. TCRdb ran MiXCR on the reads and lists one entry per CDR3 protein. The table shows 120,000 or so distinct CDR3 sequences, with around 13% occurring only once. The sequenced sample was a population of CD138-negative cells sorted from bone marrow. These receptor sequences come from a donor at least 40 years old with multiple myeloma. Each CDR3 is given with its conserved first and last residue. Each record gives: clone size, V gene, J gene, CDR3 length, D gene, CDR3 DNA, CDR3 protein. The D gene is left open where the match is weak. Only part of the rows carry a size: once, few, many, or a class if the clone is expanded.

clone_size: many
v_call: TRBV7-9
j_call: TRBJ2-7
cdr3_length: 14
d_call: -
cdr3_nt: TGTGCCAGCAGCGCCGGGACGGAGTCCTACGAGCAGTACTTC
cdr3_aa: CASSAGTESYEQYF

clone_size: many
v_call: TRBV25-1
j_call: TRBJ2-2
cdr3_length: 18
d_call: -
cdr3_nt: TGTGCCAGCAGTGAATATTGGGGTGGGGGCGGCAACACCGGGGAGCTGTTTTTT
cdr3_aa: CASSEYWGGGGNTGELFF

clone_size: many
v_call: TRBV11-1
j_call: TRBJ2-1
cdr3_length: 15
d_call: -
cdr3_nt: TGTGCCAGCAGCTTAGCGCTGCAGATATACAATGAGCAGTTCTTC
cdr3_aa: CASSLALQIYNEQFF

clone_size: few
v_call: TRBV6-5
j_call: TRBJ1-3
cdr3_length: 13
d_call: -
cdr3_nt: TGTGCCAGCAGTTACTCGATGGGCAGGTCCCTATATTTT
cdr3_aa: CASSYSMGRSLYF

clone_size: many
v_call: TRBV28
j_call: TRBJ1-5
cdr3_length: 12
d_call: -
cdr3_nt: TGTGCCAGCAGTTTAAGGGTTCAGCCCCAGCATTTT
cdr3_aa: CASSLRVQPQHF

clone_size: -
v_call: TRBV11-1
j_call: TRBJ2-2
cdr3_length: 14
d_call: -
cdr3_nt: TGTGCCAGCAGCTTTGGGGAGAACACCGGGGAGCTGTTTTTT
cdr3_aa: CASSFGENTGELFF

clone_size: -
v_call: TRBV29-1
j_call: TRBJ2-1
cdr3_length: 13
d_call: -
cdr3_nt: TGCAGCTTTGGGGCTAGCGTAAGCAATGAGCAGTTCTTC
cdr3_aa: CSFGASVSNEQFF

clone_size: many
v_call: TRBV2
j_call: TRBJ2-2
cdr3_length: 15
d_call: TRBD2
cdr3_nt: TGTGCCAGCAGTGAAGAACTAGCGAGGACCGGGGAGCTGTTTTTT
cdr3_aa: CASSEELARTGELFF

clone_size: many
v_call: TRBV2
j_call: TRBJ1-5
cdr3_length: 16
d_call: -
cdr3_nt: TGTGCCAGCAGTGAACTTGTGACAGATAGCAATCAGCCCCAGCATTTT
cdr3_aa: CASSELVTDSNQPQHF

clone_size: -
v_call: TRBV4-1
j_call: TRBJ2-7
cdr3_length: 15
d_call: TRBD2
cdr3_nt: TGCGCCAGCAGCTTTAGCGGGAGAGGGGCCTACGAGCAGTACTTC
cdr3_aa: CASSFSGRGAYEQYF

clone_size: many
v_call: TRBV20-1
j_call: TRBJ1-1
cdr3_length: 11
d_call: -
cdr3_nt: TGCAGTGGCCGGGGAGGCCAGAAAACTTTCTTT
cdr3_aa: CSGRGGQKTFF

clone_size: -
v_call: TRBV20-1
j_call: TRBJ2-3
cdr3_length: 16
d_call: TRBD1
cdr3_nt: TGCAGTGCTACACTCCAGACAGGGCCAAACACAGATACGCAGTATTTT
cdr3_aa: CSATLQTGPNTDTQYF

clone_size: many
v_call: TRBV19
j_call: TRBJ2-1
cdr3_length: 13
d_call: -
cdr3_nt: TGTGCCAGTAGTAGAAACTGGGATAATGAGCAGTTCTTC
cdr3_aa: CASSRNWDNEQFF

clone_size: many
v_call: TRBV11-3
j_call: TRBJ2-1
cdr3_length: 12
d_call: -
cdr3_nt: TGTGCCAGCAGCTTTAATCTAGAGCCCCAGTTCTTC
cdr3_aa: CASSFNLEPQFF

clone_size: -
v_call: TRBV19
j_call: TRBJ2-1
cdr3_length: 14
d_call: TRBD1
cdr3_nt: TGTGCCAGTATTACCGGGACAGCCCACAATGAGCAGTTCTTC
cdr3_aa: CASITGTAHNEQFF

clone_size: -
v_call: TRBV12-3/TRBV12-4
j_call: TRBJ2-7
cdr3_length: 14
d_call: -
cdr3_nt: TGTGCCAGCAGCTTAAACACAGGACCCTACGAGCGGTACTTC
cdr3_aa: CASSLNTGPYERYF

clone_size: few
v_call: TRBV6-1
j_call: TRBJ2-4
cdr3_length: 14
d_call: -
cdr3_nt: TGTGCCAGCAGTCTAACCCAGGGGTCGGGCATTCAGTACTTC
cdr3_aa: CASSLTQGSGIQYF

clone_size: many
v_call: TRBV11-2
j_call: TRBJ1-4
cdr3_length: 14
d_call: -
cdr3_nt: TGTGCCAGCAGCCTCCTAGGGGCTAATGAAAAACTGTTTTTT
cdr3_aa: CASSLLGANEKLFF

clone_size: -
v_call: TRBV20-1
j_call: TRBJ2-7
cdr3_length: 16
d_call: -
cdr3_nt: TGCAGTGCTAGACCAGAGAGGGGGGGGAGTCCCGCCGAGCAGTACTTC
cdr3_aa: CSARPERGGSPAEQYF

clone_size: many
v_call: TRBV28
j_call: TRBJ2-3
cdr3_length: 14
d_call: TRBD1
cdr3_nt: TGTGCCAGCAGCCGACAGGGAAGGACAGATACGCAGTATTTT
cdr3_aa: CASSRQGRTDTQYF

clone_size: many
v_call: TRBV5-1
j_call: TRBJ1-1
cdr3_length: 14
d_call: -
cdr3_nt: TGCGCCAGCAGCGTAGGGACCGTGAACACTGAAGCTTTCTTT
cdr3_aa: CASSVGTVNTEAFF

clone_size: -
v_call: TRBV7-8
j_call: TRBJ2-7
cdr3_length: 15
d_call: TRBD1
cdr3_nt: TGTGCCAGCAGCTTCGCGTCGGACAGGGCTCGGGAGCAGTACTTC
cdr3_aa: CASSFASDRAREQYF

clone_size: many
v_call: TRBV7-2
j_call: TRBJ2-5
cdr3_length: 15
d_call: TRBD2
cdr3_nt: TGTGCCAGCAGCCCCCGGGGGGTAAGGGCAGAGACCCAGTACTTC
cdr3_aa: CASSPRGVRAETQYF

clone_size: many
v_call: TRBV12-3/TRBV12-4
j_call: TRBJ2-7
cdr3_length: 17
d_call: -
cdr3_nt: TGTGCCAGCAGTTTCAGGTCGTCAGACAGGGAGGGTGACGAGCAGTACTTC
cdr3_aa: CASSFRSSDREGDEQYF

clone_size: many
v_call: TRBV6-1
j_call: TRBJ1-5
cdr3_length: 14
d_call: -
cdr3_nt: TGTGCCAGCAGCCAATACCGAGACAATCAGCCCCAGCATTTT
cdr3_aa: CASSQYRDNQPQHF

clone_size: many
v_call: TRBV6-1
j_call: TRBJ1-5
cdr3_length: 15
d_call: -
cdr3_nt: TGTGCCAGCTATGGGACGGGGCGCGGCAATCAGCCCCAGCATTTT
cdr3_aa: CASYGTGRGNQPQHF

clone_size: -
v_call: TRBV28
j_call: TRBJ2-1
cdr3_length: 15
d_call: TRBD1
cdr3_nt: TGTGCCAGCACCCCCGAACAGGGGGCCTACAATGAGCAGTTCTTC
cdr3_aa: CASTPEQGAYNEQFF

clone_size: many
v_call: TRBV18
j_call: TRBJ2-7
cdr3_length: 13
d_call: TRBD1
cdr3_nt: TGTGCCAGCTCGCCCCGGGACAGCTACGAGCAGTACTTC
cdr3_aa: CASSPRDSYEQYF

clone_size: many
v_call: TRBV6-5
j_call: TRBJ1-5
cdr3_length: 15
d_call: TRBD1
cdr3_nt: TGTGCCAGCAGATCGACAGGGAGAGGCAATCAGCCCCAGCATTTT
cdr3_aa: CASRSTGRGNQPQHF

clone_size: many
v_call: TRBV29-1
j_call: TRBJ2-1
cdr3_length: 17
d_call: TRBD2
cdr3_nt: TGCAGCGTTGATCCAACGGGGACTAGCGGGAGGGGGAATGAGCAGTTCTTC
cdr3_aa: CSVDPTGTSGRGNEQFF

clone_size: many
v_call: TRBV6-1
j_call: TRBJ2-1
cdr3_length: 15
d_call: -
cdr3_nt: TGTGCCAGCAGTGATGTTCACCTCCTCTACAATGAGCAGTTCTTC
cdr3_aa: CASSDVHLLYNEQFF

clone_size: many
v_call: TRBV20-1
j_call: TRBJ1-6
cdr3_length: 14
d_call: -
cdr3_nt: TGCAGTGCTAGGGGAGGGGGGTATAATTCACCCCTCCACTTT
cdr3_aa: CSARGGGYNSPLHF

clone_size: many
v_call: TRBV29-1
j_call: TRBJ2-1
cdr3_length: 16
d_call: TRBD2
cdr3_nt: TGCAGCGGGGGGGGGGGAGGCAGGGTCTCCTACAATGAGCAGTTCTTC
cdr3_aa: CSGGGGGRVSYNEQFF

clone_size: many
v_call: TRBV5-1
j_call: TRBJ2-3
cdr3_length: 14
d_call: TRBD2
cdr3_nt: TGCGCCAGCCCGGACGAGCGGGGGGAAGATACGCAGTATTTT
cdr3_aa: CASPDERGEDTQYF

clone_size: many
v_call: TRBV4-2
j_call: TRBJ2-1
cdr3_length: 15
d_call: -
cdr3_nt: TGTGCCAGCAGCCCCCTCGGGGGCTCCTACAATGAGCAGTTCTTC
cdr3_aa: CASSPLGGSYNEQFF

clone_size: many
v_call: TRBV3-1
j_call: TRBJ1-5
cdr3_length: 16
d_call: -
cdr3_nt: TGTGCCAGCAGCCAAGGGGGGCCGGGGGCTGCCCAGCCCCAGCATTTT
cdr3_aa: CASSQGGPGAAQPQHF

clone_size: many
v_call: TRBV7-9
j_call: TRBJ2-3
cdr3_length: 12
d_call: -
cdr3_nt: TGTGCCAGCAGCCCCATTGGAGATACGCAGTATTTT
cdr3_aa: CASSPIGDTQYF

clone_size: many
v_call: TRBV29-1
j_call: TRBJ2-7
cdr3_length: 14
d_call: -
cdr3_nt: TGCAGCGTTGAAACAGGGAGAGGATCCTACGAGCAGTACTTC
cdr3_aa: CSVETGRGSYEQYF

clone_size: few
v_call: TRBV12-3/TRBV12-4
j_call: TRBJ2-4
cdr3_length: 13
d_call: TRBD2
cdr3_nt: TGTGCCAGCAGTCGGGAGGTCAAAAACATTCAGTACTTC
cdr3_aa: CASSREVKNIQYF

clone_size: many
v_call: TRBV11-2
j_call: TRBJ1-5
cdr3_length: 13
d_call: -
cdr3_nt: TGTGCCAGCAGCGCCGGGTCCTTGAGGCCCCAGCATTTT
cdr3_aa: CASSAGSLRPQHF

clone_size: few
v_call: TRBV3-1
j_call: TRBJ1-1
cdr3_length: 14
d_call: TRBD1
cdr3_nt: TGTGCCAGCAGACAAGGGACAGGGGGTTCTGAAGCTTTCTTT
cdr3_aa: CASRQGTGGSEAFF

clone_size: many
v_call: TRBV12-3/TRBV12-4
j_call: TRBJ2-5
cdr3_length: 14
d_call: TRBD1
cdr3_nt: TGTGCCAGCACCAGGGACAGGCTGGAGGAGACCCAGTACTTC
cdr3_aa: CASTRDRLEETQYF

clone_size: many
v_call: TRBV19
j_call: TRBJ1-5
cdr3_length: 16
d_call: TRBD1
cdr3_nt: TGTGCCAGTAGCCTACGGACAGGGGCGTTCAATCAGCCCCAGCATTTT
cdr3_aa: CASSLRTGAFNQPQHF

clone_size: many
v_call: TRBV12-5
j_call: TRBJ1-1
cdr3_length: 14
d_call: -
cdr3_nt: TGTGCTAGTGGTTTGGTCATTGAGGGGTTTGAAGCTTTCTTT
cdr3_aa: CASGLVIEGFEAFF

clone_size: -
v_call: TRBV11-3
j_call: TRBJ1-1
cdr3_length: 14
d_call: -
cdr3_nt: TGTGCCAGCAGATTAGTTGAGCTCGGCACTGAAGCTTTCTTT
cdr3_aa: CASRLVELGTEAFF

clone_size: many
v_call: TRBV20-1
j_call: TRBJ2-1
cdr3_length: 16
d_call: TRBD2
cdr3_nt: TGCAGTGCTAGAGATCATCGATTAGCGGGGGGGCAGGAGCAGTTCTTC
cdr3_aa: CSARDHRLAGGQEQFF

clone_size: -
v_call: TRBV30
j_call: TRBJ2-2
cdr3_length: 16
d_call: TRBD1
cdr3_nt: TGTGCCTGGAGTGACCCCGGGACAGGATACACCGGGGAGCTGTTTTTT
cdr3_aa: CAWSDPGTGYTGELFF

clone_size: -
v_call: TRBV4-2
j_call: TRBJ2-5
cdr3_length: 15
d_call: -
cdr3_nt: TGTGCCAGCAGCCAAGGTCTTAGCTTGGGAGAGACCCAGTACTTC
cdr3_aa: CASSQGLSLGETQYF

clone_size: many
v_call: TRBV7-9
j_call: TRBJ1-1
cdr3_length: 17
d_call: -
cdr3_nt: TGTGCCAGCAGCCCCCAACAGGGAGGGGGGTTGAACACTGAAGCTTTCTTT
cdr3_aa: CASSPQQGGGLNTEAFF

clone_size: many
v_call: TRBV10-3
j_call: TRBJ2-1
cdr3_length: 14
d_call: -
cdr3_nt: TGTGCCATCAGTGATGGCAGGCAAAACAATGAGCAGTTCTTC
cdr3_aa: CAISDGRQNNEQFF

clone_size: many
v_call: TRBV5-1
j_call: TRBJ2-1
cdr3_length: 16
d_call: TRBD2
cdr3_nt: TGCGCCAGCAGCCCGAGTAGCGGGAGCTCCTACAATGAGCAGTTCTTC
cdr3_aa: CASSPSSGSSYNEQFF

clone_size: -
v_call: TRBV4-2
j_call: TRBJ2-1
cdr3_length: 13
d_call: -
cdr3_nt: TGTGCCGGCAGCCAAGATCTGAGCAATGAGCAGTTCTTC
cdr3_aa: CAGSQDLSNEQFF